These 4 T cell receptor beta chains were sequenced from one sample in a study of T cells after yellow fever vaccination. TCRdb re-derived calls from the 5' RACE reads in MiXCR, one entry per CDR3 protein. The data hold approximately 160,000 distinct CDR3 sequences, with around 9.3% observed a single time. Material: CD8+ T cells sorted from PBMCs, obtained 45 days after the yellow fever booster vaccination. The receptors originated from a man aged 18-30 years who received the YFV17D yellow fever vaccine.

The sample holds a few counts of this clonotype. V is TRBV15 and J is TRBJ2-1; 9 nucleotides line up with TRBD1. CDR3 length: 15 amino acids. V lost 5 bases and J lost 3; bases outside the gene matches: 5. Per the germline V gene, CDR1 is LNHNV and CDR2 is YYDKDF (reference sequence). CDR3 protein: CATSPDRGSYNEQFF. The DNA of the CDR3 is TGTGCCACCAGCCCCGACAGGGGGAGCTACAATGAGCAGTTCTTC.

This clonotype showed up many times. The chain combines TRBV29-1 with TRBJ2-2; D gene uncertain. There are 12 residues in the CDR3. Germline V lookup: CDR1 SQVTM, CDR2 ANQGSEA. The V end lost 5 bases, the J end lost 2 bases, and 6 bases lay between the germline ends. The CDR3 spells CSVQANTGELFF. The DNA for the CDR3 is TGCAGCGTTCAGGCCAACACCGGGGAGCTGTTTTTT.

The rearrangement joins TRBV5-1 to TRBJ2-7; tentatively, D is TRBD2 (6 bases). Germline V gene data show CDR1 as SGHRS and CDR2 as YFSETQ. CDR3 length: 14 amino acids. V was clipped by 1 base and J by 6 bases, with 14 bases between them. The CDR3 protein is CASSLRGDSGEQYV. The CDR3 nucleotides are TGCGCCAGCAGCTTGCGTGGGGACTCCGGCGAGCAGTACGTC.

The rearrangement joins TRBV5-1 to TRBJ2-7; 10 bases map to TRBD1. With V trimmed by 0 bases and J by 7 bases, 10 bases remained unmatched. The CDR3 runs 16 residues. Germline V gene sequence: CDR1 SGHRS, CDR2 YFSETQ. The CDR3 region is CASSLAPGTGAGEQYF. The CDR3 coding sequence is TGCGCCAGCAGCTTGGCCCCCGGGACAGGGGCGGGAGAGCAGTACTTC.